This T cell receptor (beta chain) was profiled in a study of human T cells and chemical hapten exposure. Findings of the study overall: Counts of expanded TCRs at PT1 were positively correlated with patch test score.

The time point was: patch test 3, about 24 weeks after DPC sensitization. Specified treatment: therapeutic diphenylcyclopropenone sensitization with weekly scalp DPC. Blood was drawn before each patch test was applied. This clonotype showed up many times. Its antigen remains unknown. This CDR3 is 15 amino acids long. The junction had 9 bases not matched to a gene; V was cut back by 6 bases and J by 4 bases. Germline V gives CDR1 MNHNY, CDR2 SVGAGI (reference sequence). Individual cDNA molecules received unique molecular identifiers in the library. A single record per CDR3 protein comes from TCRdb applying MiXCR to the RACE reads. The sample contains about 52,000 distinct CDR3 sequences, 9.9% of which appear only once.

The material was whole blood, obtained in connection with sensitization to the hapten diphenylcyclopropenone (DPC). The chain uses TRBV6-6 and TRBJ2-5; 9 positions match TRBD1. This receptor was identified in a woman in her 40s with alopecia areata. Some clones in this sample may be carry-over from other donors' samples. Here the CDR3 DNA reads TGTGCCAGCAGATTTCCGGGACAGGGAGGAGAGACCCAGTACTTC. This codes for CASRFPGQGGETQYF.